These 28 T cell receptor beta chains came from one sample sequenced in a study of cytomegalovirus exposure and HLA in healthy donors. Primers included in the PCR were 60 Vbeta and 13 Jbeta primers. Data came from immunoSEQ multiplex PCR; TCRdb stores just in-frame clones and leaves some out. The sample records tens of thousands of clones, about 80% being singletons. Sample: PBMCs. All receptors come from a woman in her 50s in good health and CMV-seropositive.

The chain has TRBV6-1 and TRBJ1-4; 7 bases agree with TRBD1. CDR3 size: 15 residues. Germline lookup yields CDR1 MNHNS and CDR2 SASEGT. The V segment lost 1 base and the J segment 7 bases; nucleotides outside the gene matches: 6. In DNA, the CDR3 is TGTGCCAGCAGTGAAGGACAGGGCCTGTTTGAAAAACTGTTTTTT. Protein sequence: CASSEGQGLFEKLFF.

This clone was observed a single time. V gene TRBV6-5 combines with J gene TRBJ1-3; D unresolved. V was trimmed by 0 bases and J by 0 bases, leaving 9 bases between them. The CDR3 runs to 16 residues. Germline CDR1 reads MNHEY; CDR2 reads SVGAGI. The CDR3 DNA is TGTGCCAGCAGTTACTCGAACGGGGACTCTGGAAACACCATATATTTT. Residues: CASSYSNGDSGNTIYF.

The CDR3 loop is CASSTEPTGVSNQPQHF. The CDR3 bases are TGTGCCAGCAGTACCGAACCGACAGGGGTTAGCAATCAGCCCCAGCATTTT. The J gene is TRBJ1-5, the V gene TRBV5-6; TRBD1 agrees at 8 bases. This CDR3 has 17 residues. Trimming took 5 bases from V and 0 from J; bases not matched to a gene: 10. The V gene's germline CDR1 is SGHDT and CDR2 YYEEEE.

The gene calls are TRBV5-5 and TRBJ2-7, with 9 bases identical to TRBD1. Germline CDR1 reads SGHKS; CDR2 reads YYEKEE (reference sequence). This CDR3 comprises 15 residues. Trimming removed 0 bases from V and 4 bases from J; junction bases left unmatched: 5. The CDR3 coding sequence is TGTGCCAGCAGCTTGGGGACAGGGGAGGGGTACGAGCAGTACTTC. This codes for CASSLGTGEGYEQYF.

CDR3 sequence reads: CASRDAGYQETQYF. The DNA of the CDR3 is TGTGCCAGCAGGGACGCAGGGTACCAAGAGACCCAGTACTTC. The genes are TRBV6-6 and TRBJ2-5, with a weak D call TRBD1 (5 bases). This CDR3 has 14 residues. Germline V gives CDR1 MNHNY, CDR2 SVGAGI (reference sequence). Trimming pared 6 bases from V and 0 bases from J, leaving 11 bases between.

The genes are TRBV10-3 and TRBJ1-5, with TRBD1 matching 9 bases. The germline CDR1 and CDR2 sequences are ENHRY and SYGVKD. V was pared by 9 bases and J by 5 bases, with 8 bases of the junction left unmatched. The CDR3 totals 14 residues. CDR3 DNA: TGTGCCATTAGCACAGGGGGCGTCGATCAGCCCCAGCATTTT. It is translated as CAISTGGVDQPQHF.

The genes are TRBV19 and TRBJ1-5, with D possibly being TRBD1 (5 bases). Germline assignment: CDR1 LNHDA and CDR2 SQIVND (reference sequence). Trimming took off 7 bases at V and 5 bases at J, with 18 bases between the two ends. This CDR3 comprises 15 residues. This CDR3 is CASTYGQGRDQPQHF. The CDR3 DNA reads TGTGCCAGTACTTACGGGCAGGGAAGGGATCAGCCCCAGCATTTT.

The CDR3 loop reads CASRPTGTDTQYF. The CDR3 DNA reads TGTGCCAGCCGCCCCACGGGGACAGATACGCAGTATTTT. The rearrangement uses TRBV13 and TRBJ2-3; D possibly corresponds to TRBD2 (5 bases). The germline V gene encodes CDR1 PRHDT and CDR2 FYEKMQ (reference sequence). CDR3 length equals 13 residues. With 8 bases removed from V and 3 bases from J, the gap between germline ends came to 12 bases.

This chain links TRBV19 with TRBJ2-5; D not resolved. Per the germline V gene, CDR1 is LNHDA and CDR2 is SQIVND (reference sequence). V was shortened by 3 bases and J by 2 bases, with 7 bases between the two germline ends. CDR3 length: 13 amino acids. Here the CDR3 reads CASSILFQETQYF. The CDR3, as DNA: TGTGCCAGTAGTATCTTGTTTCAAGAGACCCAGTACTTC.

The chain couples TRBV6-1 to TRBJ2-7; TRBD1 aligns across 8 bases. Losses at the gene ends were 5 bases for V and 0 bases for J; bases not matched to a gene: 6. This CDR3 spans 15 amino acids. Germline CDR1 MNHNS, CDR2 SASEGT. The CDR3 DNA reads as TGTGCCAGCAGTTCCCGACAGGGGCCCTCCTACGAGCAGTACTTC. Amino acids: CASSSRQGPSYEQYF.

This clone has just a few counts. This chain uses TRBV18 with TRBJ1-1, with 9 bases fitting TRBD1. V shed 3 bases, J shed 4 bases, and the junction held 6 bases outside the gene matches. This CDR3 is built from 15 residues. Germline V gene data show CDR1 as KGHSH and CDR2 as LQKENI. CDR3 region: CASSPGTGSSTEAFF. The CDR3 coding sequence is TGTGCCAGCTCACCCGGGACAGGGAGCAGCACTGAAGCTTTCTTT.

The chain is built from TRBV7-6 and TRBJ2-5; TRBD2 might be the D (6 bases). V lost 5 bases to trimming and J lost 7 bases, with 23 bases between them. CDR1 SGHVS and CDR2 FNYEAQ come from the germline V gene. The CDR3 sequence is 16 residues long. The CDR3 coding sequence is TGTGCCAGCAGCCCGCTGAGCGGGCGCTCCTTAGGGACCCAGTACTTC. Amino acids: CASSPLSGRSLGTQYF.

This chain joins TRBV5-1 and TRBJ2-1, with TRBD1 matching 10 bases. The CDR3 length is 15 residues. V gave up 4 bases and J gave up 5 bases; unmatched junction bases: 6. Germline V gene sequence: CDR1 SGHRS, CDR2 YFSETQ. The CDR3 reads CASSPDRGSHNEQFF. As DNA, the CDR3 is TGCGCCAGCAGCCCGGACAGGGGGTCTCACAATGAGCAGTTCTTC.

The chain uses TRBV11-2 and TRBJ2-2, with D perhaps TRBD1 (6 bases). The V gene's germline CDR1 is SGHAT and CDR2 FQNNGV. Trimming left V 4 bases short and J 1 base short, with 10 bases between. The CDR3 length is 15 residues. The CDR3 region is CASSSGTQNTGELFF. Here the CDR3 DNA reads TGTGCCAGCAGCTCCGGGACACAGAACACCGGGGAGCTGTTTTTT.

The chain has TRBV18 and TRBJ2-5; 7 bases are a match to TRBD1. Looked up from germline, CDR1 is KGHSH and CDR2 is LQKENI. CDR3 length equals 16 residues. V trimming: 3 bases; J trimming: 2 bases; junction bases outside the gene matches: 9. The CDR3 region is CASSPTTTGTQETQYF. The CDR3 DNA follows: TGTGCCAGCTCACCCACGACGACAGGGACGCAAGAGACCCAGTACTTC.

J is TRBJ2-7 and V is TRBV5-1, with 7 bases that match TRBD1. CDR3 size: 12 residues. After removal of 5 bases from V and 6 bases from J, the junction contained 5 bases not matched to a gene. CDR1 and CDR2 from the germline V gene are SGHRS and YFSETQ. The CDR3 DNA follows: TGCGCCAGCAGTTTCGACAGGGCCGAGCAGTACTTC. It specifies CASSFDRAEQYF.

The rearrangement uses TRBV6-5 and TRBJ2-7; D gene unclear. Trimming took 0 bases from V and 2 from J, leaving 14 bases between them. CDR1 and CDR2 from the germline V gene are MNHEY and SVGAGI. The CDR3 runs 16 residues. The CDR3 protein is CASSYSTRPAPYEQYF. CDR3 coding DNA: TGTGCCAGCAGTTACTCGACTCGACCCGCCCCCTACGAGCAGTACTTC.

The rearrangement links TRBV7-3 to TRBJ2-3; D perhaps matches TRBD2 (7 bases). Germline-derived CDR1 and CDR2 are SGHTA and FQGTGA. V dropped 2 bases and J dropped 4 bases, with 16 bases sitting between them. The CDR3 loop spans 16 amino acids. This CDR3 is CASSLGRGAGADTQYF. CDR3 in DNA: TGTGCCAGCAGCTTAGGTCGGGGGGCCGGGGCAGATACGCAGTATTTT.

The rearrangement links TRBV30 to TRBJ1-3; D is perhaps TRBD1 (5 bases). Germline loops: CDR1 GTSNPN, CDR2 SVGIG (reference sequence). The CDR3 extends over 15 amino acids. The V end lost 0 bases, the J end lost 3 bases, and 12 bases lay between the germline ends. The CDR3 spells CAWSVGLSSGNTIYF. Written as DNA, the CDR3 is TGTGCCTGGAGTGTGGGACTCTCGAGTGGAAACACCATATATTTT.

The chain employs TRBV30 and TRBJ1-1; D ambiguous. The V and J ends lost 3 bases and 1 base respectively, with 18 bases between them. The V gene's germline CDR1 is GTSNPN and CDR2 SVGIG (reference sequence). The CDR3 runs 16 residues. CDR3 DNA sequence: TGTGCCTGGAGCGGGGTCTCCGGTTGGGGGAACACTGAAGCTTTCTTT. Translated, it gives CAWSGVSGWGNTEAFF.

The rearrangement links TRBV7-3 to TRBJ2-1, with TRBD2 matching over 14 bases. CDR1 is SGHTA, CDR2 FQGTGA, per germline. V dropped 5 bases and J dropped 9; count of bases not matched to a gene: 9. The CDR3 contains 16 residues. This chain's CDR3 is CASSAPGLAGVGEQFF. The CDR3 DNA reads as TGTGCCAGCAGCGCCCCGGGACTAGCGGGAGTAGGTGAGCAGTTCTTC.

This clone was detected only a few times. The chain employs TRBV9 and TRBJ1-4, with unresolved D. The V end was cut by 0 bases, the J end by 8 bases, with 20 bases between. The CDR3 consists of 17 residues. Germline lookup yields CDR1 SGDLS and CDR2 YYNGEE. The CDR3 sequence is CASSVGGNAWGEEKLFF. The CDR3 DNA follows: TGTGCCAGCAGCGTAGGTGGGAATGCCTGGGGAGAAGAAAAACTGTTTTTT.

The V and J genes are TRBV5-1 and TRBJ2-5, with 11 bases identical to TRBD2. The V gene's germline CDR1 is SGHRS and CDR2 YFSETQ. This CDR3 is built from 14 residues. The V gene end was trimmed by 4 bases and the J gene end by 4 bases; junction bases not matched to a gene: 3. The CDR3 spells CASSDTSGGETQYF. DNA for the CDR3: TGCGCCAGCAGCGACACTAGCGGGGGAGAGACCCAGTACTTC. The variable domain in full, completed from reference TRBV5-1 and TRBJ2-5, reads KAGVTQTPRYLIKTRGQQVTLSCSPISGHRSVSWYQQTPGQGLQFLFEYFSETQRNKGNFPGRFSGRQFSNSRSEMNVSTLELGDSALYLCASSDTSGGETQYFGPGTRLLVL.

The chain recombines TRBV7-8 with TRBJ2-7, with D tentatively TRBD1 (5 bases). Germline CDR1 and CDR2: SGHVS and FQNEAQ. Trimming stripped 5 bases from V and 0 bases from J, with 11 bases between. The CDR3 has 14 residues. The CDR3 spells CASSTRQISYEQYF. The CDR3 DNA is TGTGCCAGCAGCACCCGACAGATCTCCTACGAGCAGTACTTC.

The gene calls are TRBV7-9 and TRBJ2-5; the match to TRBD2 covers 8 bases. Trimming removed 6 bases from V and 3 bases from J; junction bases left unmatched: 6. The germline V gene encodes CDR1 SEHNR and CDR2 FQNEAQ (reference sequence). This CDR3 spans 14 amino acids. CDR3 protein: CASSSIGGEETQYF. In nucleotides, the CDR3 is TGTGCCAGCAGTTCAATCGGGGGGGAAGAGACCCAGTACTTC.

The rearrangement joins TRBV5-6 to TRBJ1-6; D remains ambiguous. Germline V gives CDR1 SGHDT, CDR2 YYEEEE. V shed 0 bases and J shed 0 bases, with 7 bases lying between them. The CDR3 runs to 16 residues. CDR3 loop: CASSLATSSYNSPLHF. The CDR3, as DNA: TGTGCCAGCAGCTTGGCCACAAGCTCCTATAATTCACCCCTCCACTTT.

The chain joins TRBV2 to TRBJ2-5, with 9 bases identical to TRBD2. CDR3 length: 15 amino acids. Germline V gene lookup returns CDR1 SNHLY and CDR2 FYNNEI. Unmatched junction bases numbered 11, after V lost 7 bases and J lost 5 bases. This CDR3 reads CASIGTAGGPETQYF. The DNA for the CDR3 is TGTGCCAGCATCGGAACCGCGGGAGGGCCCGAGACCCAGTACTTC.

This clone was found once. The chain has TRBV6-1 and TRBJ2-5; 13 nucleotides line up with TRBD2. In germline, CDR1 is MNHNS, CDR2 SASEGT. Trimming cost V 2 bases and J 5 bases; bases outside gene matches: 5. The CDR3 is 16 amino acids. CDR3 nucleotides: TGTGCCAGCAGTGAAACTAGCGGGAGGGCCGGGGAGACCCAGTACTTC. It specifies CASSETSGRAGETQYF.